This T cell receptor (beta chain) appears in the sequencing data of a study of shared clonotypes between healthy human individuals. Per germline, CDR1 SGHNT and CDR2 YYREEE (reference sequence). There are 16 residues in the CDR3. Deletions cut 5 bases from V and 2 bases from J, with 17 bases between. Clones were sequenced by immunoSEQ multiplex PCR, and TCRdb holds only the in-frame ones, with some missing. This sample has over 2 million clones, with 85% to 95% found just once. Note on this clone: Antigen: not known.

Caucasian adults residing in Nashville, Tennessee made up all the donors. Broader study findings: Tissue TCR repertoires likely differ from these blood-only repertoires. Naive subsets generally had larger estimated richness than memory subsets.

Material: naive CD4+ T cells sorted from blood. Noted subset: CD45RA+ positively selected. V is TRBV5-4 and J is TRBJ2-1, with D perhaps TRBD1 (5 bases). This receptor was obtained from a young man in good health. DNA of the CDR3: TGTGCCAGCAGGCTGGACATCGCCTCCACCTACAATGAGCAGTTCTTC. Amino acids: CASRLDIASTYNEQFF. The variable domain in full, completed from reference TRBV5-4 and TRBJ2-1, reads ETGVTQSPTHLIKTRGQQVTLRCSSQSGHNTVSWYQQALGQGPQFIFQYYREEENGRGNFPPRFSGLQFPNYSSELNVNALELDDSALYLCASRLDIASTYNEQFFGPGTRLTVL.